A selection of T cell receptor beta chains follows, all from one sample in a study of beta chain features in type 1 diabetes. Profiled with immunoSEQ multiplex PCR; TCRdb holds only in-frame clones, not every one. The profile shows about 250,000 clones, roughly a tenth of them singletons. The sequencing sample was made of naive CD4+ T cells from blood. These receptors were obtained from a man aged 30-40 years with type 1 diabetes. The CDR3 runs from the conserved cysteine through the conserved F or W. D genes are given only for firm matches. Not every row has a clone size; where given, it reads once, few, many or a size class.

d_gene	v_gene	len	j_gene	abundance	CDR3aa	CDR3nt
.	TRBV11-3	15	TRBJ2-7	.	CASSSGRVNSDEQYF	TGTGCCAGCAGCTCCGGCAGGGTAAATTCCGACGAGCAGTACTTC
.	TRBV5-1	13	TRBJ2-5	.	CASSLDPGGTQYF	TGCGCCAGCAGCTTGGACCCCGGCGGGACCCAGTACTTC
TRBD1	TRBV5-1	15	TRBJ2-3	.	CASSLTTTGADTQYF	TGCGCCAGCAGCTTAACTACCACAGGGGCAGATACGCAGTATTTT
TRBD1	TRBV11-1	15	TRBJ2-7	few	CASSLDRGLPREQYF	TGTGCCAGCAGCTTAGACAGGGGGCTTCCTCGCGAGCAGTACTTC
TRBD1	TRBV7-2	13	TRBJ2-7	.	CASSFEGTGEQYF	TGTGCCAGCAGCTTTGAAGGGACAGGCGAGCAGTACTTC
.	TRBV4-3	14	TRBJ1-2	few	CASSQGESGYGYTF	TGCGCCAGCAGCCAAGGGGAGTCGGGCTATGGCTACACCTTC
.	TRBV7-9	15	TRBJ2-6	few	CASSLESSGANVLTF	TGTGCCAGCAGCTTAGAGAGCTCTGGGGCCAACGTCCTGACTTTC
TRBD2	TRBV5-6	15	TRBJ2-1	few	CASSETSGFYNEQFF	TGTGCCAGCAGCGAGACTAGCGGGTTCTACAATGAGCAGTTCTTC
.	TRBV29-1	15	TRBJ2-1	.	CSVRIVSRGDNEQFF	TGCAGCGTCCGTATTGTCAGCAGGGGGGATAATGAGCAGTTCTTC
TRBD1	TRBV7-2	13	TRBJ1-2	.	CASSLDRGGGYTF	TGTGCCAGCAGCTTAGACAGGGGGGGAGGCTACACCTTC
.	TRBV7-3	14	TRBJ2-5	.	CASSWGGGTETQYF	TGTGCCAGCAGCTGGGGAGGAGGGACAGAGACCCAGTACTTC
.	TRBV7-8	14	TRBJ2-3	.	CASRSPGGPDTQYF	TGTGCCAGCAGGTCCCCCGGGGGGCCAGATACGCAGTATTTT
TRBD2	TRBV9	15	TRBJ2-1	.	CASSRGGTRGNEQFF	TGTGCCAGCAGCCGGGGAGGGACTAGGGGCAATGAGCAGTTCTTC
.	TRBV29-1	15	TRBJ2-3	few	CSADLGAFGIDTQYF	TGCAGCGCCGACCTTGGAGCGTTTGGCATAGATACGCAGTATTTT
TRBD1	TRBV7-2	14	TRBJ1-2	.	CASSPSRDSYGYTF	TGTGCCAGCAGCCCGTCCCGGGACAGTTATGGCTACACCTTC
.	TRBV9	12	TRBJ1-2	few	CASSVDSYGYTF	TGTGCCAGCAGCGTAGACAGCTATGGCTACACCTTC
.	TRBV15	15	TRBJ1-2	.	CATSRDSGRGYGYTF	TGTGCCACCAGCAGAGATTCGGGTAGAGGCTATGGCTACACCTTC
TRBD2	TRBV5-4	15	TRBJ2-4	.	CASSHGGGAKNIQYF	TGTGCCAGCAGCCACGGGGGGGGCGCCAAAAACATTCAGTACTTC
TRBD1	TRBV7-9	16	TRBJ1-2	.	CASSFGRGHDFGGYTF	TGTGCCAGCAGCTTTGGCAGGGGGCACGACTTTGGAGGCTACACCTTC
.	TRBV19	15	TRBJ1-2	.	CASSQGPGPNYGYTF	TGTGCCAGTAGTCAGGGTCCAGGGCCCAACTATGGCTACACCTTC
TRBD2	TRBV19	17	TRBJ2-1	.	CASSVPPLAADYNEQFF	TGTGCCAGTAGTGTCCCCCCGCTAGCGGCTGACTACAATGAGCAGTTCTTC
.	TRBV5-1	13	TRBJ2-1	.	CASSLVPSNEQFF	TGCGCCAGCAGCTTGGTTCCATCCAATGAGCAGTTCTTC
TRBD2	TRBV2	15	TRBJ2-3	few	CASSVEAGGTDTQYF	TGTGCCAGCAGTGTGGAAGCGGGGGGCACAGATACGCAGTATTTT
.	TRBV5-1	16	TRBJ1-2	.	CASSLTAGVSNYGYTF	TGCGCCAGCAGCTTGACAGCCGGCGTAAGCAACTATGGCTACACCTTC
.	TRBV2	16	TRBJ2-1	few	CASSYLGGALRNEQFF	TGTGCCAGCAGTTACTTGGGGGGGGCCTTAAGGAATGAGCAGTTCTTC
TRBD2	TRBV7-2	15	TRBJ2-5	few	CASSSGLAAQETQYF	TGTGCCAGCAGCTCAGGACTAGCGGCTCAAGAGACCCAGTACTTC
.	TRBV7-9	15	TRBJ2-7	.	CASSLGQGYPYEQYF	TGTGCCAGCAGCTTAGGGCAGGGGTACCCTTACGAGCAGTACTTC
.	TRBV28	14	TRBJ2-3	few	CASREVHLGDTQYF	TGTGCCAGCCGAGAGGTTCACCTGGGAGATACGCAGTATTTT
.	TRBV5-5	14	TRBJ1-2	few	CASSLGPGLYGYTF	TGTGCCAGCAGCTTGGGGCCGGGTCTCTATGGCTACACCTTC
.	TRBV18	13	TRBJ2-7	.	CASSPLSSYEQYF	TGTGCCAGCTCACCACTGAGTTCCTACGAGCAGTACTTC
.	TRBV15	15	TRBJ2-3	.	CATSRGALDGDTQYF	TGTGCCACCAGCAGAGGGGCACTAGATGGTGATACGCAGTATTTT
TRBD1	TRBV29-1	13	TRBJ1-2	.	CSVGTGDGYGYTF	TGCAGCGTTGGTACAGGGGATGGGTATGGCTACACCTTC
.	TRBV20-1	9	TRBJ1-5	few	CGGRQPQHF	TGCGGCGGGCGACAGCCCCAGCATTTT
TRBD1	TRBV5-1	15	TRBJ2-1	few	CASSPGQGPYNEQFF	TGCGCCAGCAGCCCAGGACAGGGGCCCTACAATGAGCAGTTCTTC
TRBD1	TRBV6-5	14	TRBJ1-2	.	CASSSRDRLGGYTF	TGTGCCAGCAGTTCGAGGGACAGGTTGGGTGGCTACACCTTC
TRBD1	TRBV28	15	TRBJ1-6	.	CASSFRGQGNSPLHF	TGTGCCAGCAGTTTTCGGGGACAGGGAAATTCACCCCTCCACTTT
.	TRBV5-1	15	TRBJ2-6	.	CASSLPGSGANVLTF	TGCGCCAGCAGCTTGCCGGGCTCTGGGGCCAACGTCCTGACTTTC
TRBD2	TRBV15	22	TRBJ2-3	few	CATSRDPSALAGAALDTDTQYF	TGTGCCACCAGCAGAGACCCTTCGGCGCTAGCGGGGGCGGCCCTCGACACAGATACGCAGTATTTT
TRBD1	TRBV9	17	TRBJ1-6	.	CASSPGQGLTPYSPLHF	TGTGCCAGCAGCCCAGGACAGGGCTTGACGCCTTATTCACCCCTCCACTTT
.	TRBV10-3	14	TRBJ2-7	.	CAISESVYSYEQYF	TGTGCCATCAGTGAGTCCGTCTACTCCTACGAGCAGTACTTC
.	TRBV19	15	TRBJ2-4	.	CASSTGRGRQNIQYF	TGTGCCAGTAGTACAGGCAGAGGGAGGCAAAACATTCAGTACTTC
TRBD1	TRBV29-1	13	TRBJ1-2	few	CSVMTGLHYGYTF	TGCAGCGTCATGACAGGGCTTCACTATGGCTACACCTTC
TRBD1	TRBV9	15	TRBJ2-1	few	CASSSPGTVHNEQFF	TGTGCCAGCAGCTCCCCCGGGACAGTACACAATGAGCAGTTCTTC
.	TRBV18	14	TRBJ1-1	.	CASSRLTVNTEAFF	TGTGCCAGCTCACGACTGACAGTGAACACTGAAGCTTTCTTT
.	TRBV5-4	13	TRBJ1-1	.	CASSWDSNTEAFF	TGTGCCAGCAGCTGGGACTCGAACACTGAAGCTTTCTTT
.	TRBV18	16	TRBJ2-3	.	CASSPPWSTSTDTQYF	TGTGCCAGCTCACCACCGTGGTCTACTAGCACAGATACGCAGTATTTT